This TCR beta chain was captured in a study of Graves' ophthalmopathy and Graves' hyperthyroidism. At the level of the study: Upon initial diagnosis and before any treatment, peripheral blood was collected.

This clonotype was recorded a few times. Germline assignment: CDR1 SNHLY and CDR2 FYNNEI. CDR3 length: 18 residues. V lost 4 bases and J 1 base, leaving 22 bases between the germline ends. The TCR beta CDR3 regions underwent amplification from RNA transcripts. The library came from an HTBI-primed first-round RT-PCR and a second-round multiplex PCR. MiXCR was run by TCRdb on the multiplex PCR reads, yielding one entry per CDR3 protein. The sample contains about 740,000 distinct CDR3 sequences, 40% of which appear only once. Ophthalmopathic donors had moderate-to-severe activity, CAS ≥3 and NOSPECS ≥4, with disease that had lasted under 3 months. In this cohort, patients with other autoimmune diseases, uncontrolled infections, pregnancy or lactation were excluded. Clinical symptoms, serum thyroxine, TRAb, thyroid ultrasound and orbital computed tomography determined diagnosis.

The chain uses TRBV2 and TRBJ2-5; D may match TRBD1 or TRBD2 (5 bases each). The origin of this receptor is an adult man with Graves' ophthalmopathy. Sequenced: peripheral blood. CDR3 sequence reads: CASSGDTRQPDFQETQYF. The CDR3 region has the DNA TGTGCCAGCAGTGGGGATACCCGACAGCCGGACTTCCAAGAGACCCAGTACTTC. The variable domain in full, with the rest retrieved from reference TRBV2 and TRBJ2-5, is EPEVTQTPSHQVTQMGQEVILRCVPISNHLYFYWYRQILGQKVEFLVSFYNNEISEKSEIFDDQFSVERPDGSNFTLKIRSTKLEDSAMYFCASSGDTRQPDFQETQYFGPGTRLLVL.